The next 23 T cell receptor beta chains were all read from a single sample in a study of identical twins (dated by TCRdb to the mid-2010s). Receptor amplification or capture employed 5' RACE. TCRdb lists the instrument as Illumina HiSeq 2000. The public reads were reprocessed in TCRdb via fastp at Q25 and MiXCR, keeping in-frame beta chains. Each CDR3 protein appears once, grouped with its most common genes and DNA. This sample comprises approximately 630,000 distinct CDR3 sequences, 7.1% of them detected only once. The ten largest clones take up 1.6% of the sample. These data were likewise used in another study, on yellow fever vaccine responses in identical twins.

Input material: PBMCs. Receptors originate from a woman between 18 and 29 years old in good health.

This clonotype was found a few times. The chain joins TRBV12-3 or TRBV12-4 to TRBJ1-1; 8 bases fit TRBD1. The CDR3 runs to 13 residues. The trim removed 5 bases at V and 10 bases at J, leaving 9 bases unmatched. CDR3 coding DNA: TGTGCCAGCAGTCTTACGACAGGGGTTGGAGCTTTCTTT. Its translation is CASSLTTGVGAFF.

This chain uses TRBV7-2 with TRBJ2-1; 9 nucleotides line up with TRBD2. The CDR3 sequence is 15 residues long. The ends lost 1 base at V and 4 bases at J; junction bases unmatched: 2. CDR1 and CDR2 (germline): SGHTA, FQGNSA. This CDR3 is CASSLERGAYNEQFF. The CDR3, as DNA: TGTGCCAGCAGCTTAGAGCGGGGGGCATACAATGAGCAGTTCTTC.

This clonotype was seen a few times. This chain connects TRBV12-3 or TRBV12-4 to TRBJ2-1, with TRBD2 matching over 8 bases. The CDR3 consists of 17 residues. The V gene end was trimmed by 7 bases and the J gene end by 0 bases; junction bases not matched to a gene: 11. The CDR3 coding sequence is TGTGCCAGCACCAAAATAGCGGGGATGAGCTCCTACAATGAGCAGTTCTTC. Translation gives CASTKIAGMSSYNEQFF.

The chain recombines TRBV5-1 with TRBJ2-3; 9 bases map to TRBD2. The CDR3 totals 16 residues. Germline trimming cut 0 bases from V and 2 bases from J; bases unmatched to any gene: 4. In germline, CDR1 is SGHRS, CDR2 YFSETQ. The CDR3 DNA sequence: TGCGCCAGCAGCTTGGCTAGCGGGATTATCACAGATACGCAGTATTTT. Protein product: CASSLASGIITDTQYF. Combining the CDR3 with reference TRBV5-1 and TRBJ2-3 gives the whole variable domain KAGVTQTPRYLIKTRGQQVTLSCSPISGHRSVSWYQQTPGQGLQFLFEYFSETQRNKGNFPGRFSGRQFSNSRSEMNVSTLELGDSALYLCASSLASGIITDTQYFGPGTRLTVL.

CDR3 coding DNA: TGCGCCAGCAGTGTGTTCGGGACTAGCGGTTACAATGAGCAGTTCTTC. Translating it yields CASSVFGTSGYNEQFF. The chain uses TRBV10-1 and TRBJ2-1; 11 nucleotides line up with TRBD2. Germline-derived CDR1 and CDR2 are WNHNN and SYGVQD (reference sequence). J lost 4 bases, V lost 4 bases, and 6 bases had no gene match. This CDR3 is built from 16 residues.

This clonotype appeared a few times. CDR3 in amino acids: CASSEVGAGYSPLHF. The CDR3 bases are TGCGCCAGCAGCGAGGTCGGGGCAGGGTATTCACCCCTCCACTTT. The genes are TRBV10-2 and TRBJ1-6; D is possibly TRBD1 (5 bases). The germline V and J ends were trimmed by 6 bases and 8 bases, with 17 bases remaining between them. CDR1 is WSHSY and CDR2 is SAAADI in the germline V gene. This CDR3 comprises 15 residues.

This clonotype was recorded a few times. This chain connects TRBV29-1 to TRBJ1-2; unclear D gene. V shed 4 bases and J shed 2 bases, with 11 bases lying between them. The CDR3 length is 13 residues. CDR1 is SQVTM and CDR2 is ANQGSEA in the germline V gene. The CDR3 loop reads CSVGTSSNYGYTF. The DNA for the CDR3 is TGCAGCGTTGGTACAAGTTCCAACTATGGCTACACCTTC.

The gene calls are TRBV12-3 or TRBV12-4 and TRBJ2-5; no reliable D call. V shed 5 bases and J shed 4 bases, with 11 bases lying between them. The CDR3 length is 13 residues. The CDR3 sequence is CASSPRLVETQYF. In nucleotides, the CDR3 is TGTGCCAGCAGTCCCCGACTGGTAGAGACCCAGTACTTC.

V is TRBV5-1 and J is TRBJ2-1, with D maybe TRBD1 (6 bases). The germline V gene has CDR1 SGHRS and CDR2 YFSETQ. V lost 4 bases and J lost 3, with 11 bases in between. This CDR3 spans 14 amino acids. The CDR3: CASSDQGNYNEQFF. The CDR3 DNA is TGCGCCAGCAGCGATCAGGGGAACTACAATGAGCAGTTCTTC.

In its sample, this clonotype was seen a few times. The chain's CDR3 is CAISESFSAGGTDTQYF. The CDR3 nucleotides are TGTGCCATCAGTGAGTCCTTCTCTGCGGGGGGGACAGATACGCAGTATTTT. The chain carries TRBV10-3 and TRBJ2-3; 9 bases map to TRBD2. The CDR3 length is 17 residues. Germline lookup yields CDR1 ENHRY and CDR2 SYGVKD. V was pared by 0 bases and J by 3 bases, with 7 bases of the junction left unmatched.

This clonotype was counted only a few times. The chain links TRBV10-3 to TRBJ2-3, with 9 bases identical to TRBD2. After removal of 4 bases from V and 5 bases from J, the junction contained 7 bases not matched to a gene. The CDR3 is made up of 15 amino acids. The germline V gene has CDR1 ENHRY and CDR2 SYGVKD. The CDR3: CAISGAGGLEDTQYF. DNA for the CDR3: TGTGCCATCAGTGGAGCGGGGGGCCTCGAAGATACGCAGTATTTT.

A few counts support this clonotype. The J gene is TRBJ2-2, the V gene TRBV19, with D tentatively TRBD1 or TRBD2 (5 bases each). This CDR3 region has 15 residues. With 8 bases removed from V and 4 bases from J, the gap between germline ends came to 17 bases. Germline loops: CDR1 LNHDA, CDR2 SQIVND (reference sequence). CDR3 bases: TGTGCCAGTCAGGGCCCTAGCTCCCTCACCGGGGAGCTGTTTTTT. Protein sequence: CASQGPSSLTGELFF. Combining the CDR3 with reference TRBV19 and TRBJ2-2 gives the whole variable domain DGGITQSPKYLFRKEGQNVTLSCEQNLNHDAMYWYRQDPGQGLRLIYYSQIVNDFQKGDIAEGYSVSREKKESFPLTVTSAQKNPTAFYLCASQGPSSLTGELFFGEGSRLTVL.

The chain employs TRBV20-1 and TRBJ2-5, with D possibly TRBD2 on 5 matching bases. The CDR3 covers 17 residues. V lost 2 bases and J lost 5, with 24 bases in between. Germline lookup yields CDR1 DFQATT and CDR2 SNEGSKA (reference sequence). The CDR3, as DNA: TGCAGTGCTAGATCGGTGGGTGGTCGGCGCTGGGAGGAGACCCAGTACTTC. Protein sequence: CSARSVGGRRWEETQYF.

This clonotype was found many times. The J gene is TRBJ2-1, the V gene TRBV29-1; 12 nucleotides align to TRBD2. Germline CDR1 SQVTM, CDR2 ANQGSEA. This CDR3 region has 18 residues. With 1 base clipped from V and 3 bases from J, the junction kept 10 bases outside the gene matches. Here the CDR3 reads CSVEVVLLAGGHYNEQFF. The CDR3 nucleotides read TGCAGCGTTGAAGTGGTTTTACTAGCGGGAGGCCACTACAATGAGCAGTTCTTC.

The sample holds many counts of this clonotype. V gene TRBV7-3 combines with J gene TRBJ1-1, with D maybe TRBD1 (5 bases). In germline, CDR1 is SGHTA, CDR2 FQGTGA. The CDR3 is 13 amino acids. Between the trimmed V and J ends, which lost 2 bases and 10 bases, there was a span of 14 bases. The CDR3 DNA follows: TGTGCCAGCAGCTTAGCAAACGGGGGGTCAGCTTTCTTT. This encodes CASSLANGGSAFF.

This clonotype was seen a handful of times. This CDR3 is CASSLRPGGSVQPQHF. The CDR3, as DNA: TGTGCCAGCAGTTTACGACCCGGGGGCTCGGTTCAGCCCCAGCATTTT. The chain uses TRBV28 and TRBJ1-5; TRBD1 is a possible D gene (6 bases). Trimming took off 2 bases at V and 6 bases at J, with 17 bases between the two ends. CDR1 MDHEN and CDR2 SYDVKM come from the germline V gene. The CDR3 has 16 amino acids.

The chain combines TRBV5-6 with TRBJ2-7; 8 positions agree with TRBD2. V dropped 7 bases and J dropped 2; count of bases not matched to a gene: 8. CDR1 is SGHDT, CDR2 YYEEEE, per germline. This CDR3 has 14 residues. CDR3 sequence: CASRSSGNPYEQYF. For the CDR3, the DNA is TGTGCCAGCCGTAGTAGCGGGAACCCCTACGAGCAGTACTTC.

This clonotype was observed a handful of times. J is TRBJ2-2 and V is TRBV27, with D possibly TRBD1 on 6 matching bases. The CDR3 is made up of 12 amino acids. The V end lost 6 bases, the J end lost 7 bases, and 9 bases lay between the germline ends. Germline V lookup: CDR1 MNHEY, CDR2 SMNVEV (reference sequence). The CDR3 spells CASRTGGGELFF. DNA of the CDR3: TGTGCCAGCAGGACAGGTGGCGGGGAGCTGTTTTTT.

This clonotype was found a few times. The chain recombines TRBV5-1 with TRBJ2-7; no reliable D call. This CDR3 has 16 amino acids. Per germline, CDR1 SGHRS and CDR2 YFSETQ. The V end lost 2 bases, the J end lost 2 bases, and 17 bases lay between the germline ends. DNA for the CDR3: TGCGCCAGCAGCTTTAGTAGCCCACTTGGAACCTACGAGCAGTACTTC. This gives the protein CASSFSSPLGTYEQYF.

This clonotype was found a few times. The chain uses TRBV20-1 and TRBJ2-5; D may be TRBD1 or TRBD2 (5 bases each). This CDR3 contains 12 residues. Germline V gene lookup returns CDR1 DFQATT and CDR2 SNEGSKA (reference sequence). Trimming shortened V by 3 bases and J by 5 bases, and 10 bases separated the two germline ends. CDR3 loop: CSASGREETQYF. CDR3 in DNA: TGCAGTGCTAGTGGCAGGGAGGAGACCCAGTACTTC.

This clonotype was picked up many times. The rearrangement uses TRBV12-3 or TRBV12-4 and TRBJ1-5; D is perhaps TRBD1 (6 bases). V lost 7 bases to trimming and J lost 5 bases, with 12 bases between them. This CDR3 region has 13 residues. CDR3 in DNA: TGTGCCAGCAACGGCAGGGGTCATCAGCCCCAGCATTTT. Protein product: CASNGRGHQPQHF.

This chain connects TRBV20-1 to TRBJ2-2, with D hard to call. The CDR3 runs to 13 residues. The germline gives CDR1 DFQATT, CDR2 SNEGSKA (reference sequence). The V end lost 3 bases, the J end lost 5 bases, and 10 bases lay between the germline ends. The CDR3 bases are TGCAGTGCTAGTCCCGTAGTAACCGGGGAGCTGTTTTTT. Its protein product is CSASPVVTGELFF.

The CDR3 sequence is CASSLWTSGTYNEQFF. DNA of the CDR3: TGTGCCAGCAGCTTATGGACTAGCGGGACTTACAATGAGCAGTTCTTC. This chain uses TRBV7-3 with TRBJ2-1; 12 bases align to TRBD2. V trimming: 2 bases; J trimming: 4 bases; junction bases outside the gene matches: 3. The CDR3 loop spans 16 amino acids. Germline CDR1 is SGHTA and CDR2 is FQGTGA.